A selection of T cell receptor beta chains follows, all from one sample in a study of CXCR4 blockade with PD-1 therapy in pancreatic cancer. Assay used: immunoSEQ multiplex PCR; TCRdb lists only in-frame clones, some missing. This sample yields 8,700 or so clones, of which roughly 55% are seen a single time; 5.5% to 8.5% belongs to the top ten. The material sequenced was tumor tissue. These receptors came from a human donor with pancreatic ductal adenocarcinoma. Each CDR3 is given with its conserved first and last residue. A D gene is named only where the DNA matches it firmly. Not every row has a clone size; where given, it reads once, few, many or a size class.

j_call: TRBJ2-3; d_call: NA; clone_size: NA; v_call: TRBV29-1; cdr3_length: 16; cdr3_nt: TGCAGCGTTGTAGGTTCGGCAGGAGTTAGCACAGATACGCAGTATTTT; cdr3_aa: CSVVGSAGVSTDTQYF
j_call: TRBJ2-7; d_call: NA; clone_size: medium-sized; v_call: TRBV9; cdr3_length: 15; cdr3_nt: TGTGCCAGCAGCGTAGGACCGACAACTTCCTACGAGCAGTACTTC; cdr3_aa: CASSVGPTTSYEQYF
j_call: TRBJ2-7; d_call: NA; clone_size: NA; v_call: TRBV29-1; cdr3_length: 12; cdr3_nt: TGCAGCGGGGCTAGCGACGGCTACGAGCAGTACTTC; cdr3_aa: CSGASDGYEQYF
j_call: TRBJ2-3; d_call: NA; clone_size: few; v_call: TRBV6-7; cdr3_length: 14; cdr3_nt: TGTGCCAGCAGGAGGGCGGGGGCCACAGATACGCAGTATTTT; cdr3_aa: CASRRAGATDTQYF
j_call: TRBJ2-7; d_call: NA; clone_size: NA; v_call: TRBV19; cdr3_length: 15; cdr3_nt: TGTGCCAGTAGTAACCCCAACGGAGGGAGCTACGAGCAGTACTTC; cdr3_aa: CASSNPNGGSYEQYF
j_call: TRBJ1-5; d_call: NA; clone_size: NA; v_call: TRBV18; cdr3_length: 13; cdr3_nt: TGTGCCAGCTCACTGCAGGGAGGTCAGCCCCAGCATTTT; cdr3_aa: CASSLQGGQPQHF
j_call: TRBJ2-3; d_call: NA; clone_size: NA; v_call: TRBV29-1; cdr3_length: 12; cdr3_nt: TGCAGCGTTGTCAGCACCGGAGATACGCAGTATTTT; cdr3_aa: CSVVSTGDTQYF
j_call: TRBJ1-4; d_call: NA; clone_size: NA; v_call: TRBV14; cdr3_length: 13; cdr3_nt: TGTGCCAGCAGCCGAGCCCCGGGGGAAAAACTGTTTTTT; cdr3_aa: CASSRAPGEKLFF
j_call: TRBJ2-7; d_call: NA; clone_size: NA; v_call: TRBV10-2; cdr3_length: 15; cdr3_nt: TGCGCCAGCCGGAAAGGGGCGGACGTAGCCTACGAGCAGTACTTC; cdr3_aa: CASRKGADVAYEQYF
j_call: TRBJ2-7; d_call: NA; clone_size: NA; v_call: TRBV14; cdr3_length: 14; cdr3_nt: TGTGCCAGCAGTCTCAGGGTGTCCCGCTACGAGCAGTACTTC; cdr3_aa: CASSLRVSRYEQYF
j_call: TRBJ1-1; d_call: NA; clone_size: NA; v_call: TRBV29-1; cdr3_length: 13; cdr3_nt: TGCAGCGTGGGAGGGAGGATGAACACTGAAGCTTTCTTT; cdr3_aa: CSVGGRMNTEAFF
j_call: TRBJ1-2; d_call: NA; clone_size: NA; v_call: TRBV29-1; cdr3_length: 12; cdr3_nt: TGCAGCGTTCTATCTCAGGGCTATGGCTACACCTTC; cdr3_aa: CSVLSQGYGYTF
j_call: TRBJ2-1; d_call: NA; clone_size: NA; v_call: TRBV29-1; cdr3_length: 13; cdr3_nt: TGCAGCGCTGTCGACAGCTCCTACAATGAGCAGTTCTTC; cdr3_aa: CSAVDSSYNEQFF
j_call: TRBJ1-1; d_call: NA; clone_size: few; v_call: TRBV18; cdr3_length: 14; cdr3_nt: TGTGCCAGCTCACCATTTACCATGAACACTGAAGCTTTCTTT; cdr3_aa: CASSPFTMNTEAFF
j_call: TRBJ2-1; d_call: TRBD2; clone_size: few; v_call: TRBV18; cdr3_length: 15; cdr3_nt: TGTGCCAGCTCACCGTTAGCGGGAGAGGGCAATGAGCAGTTCTTC; cdr3_aa: CASSPLAGEGNEQFF
j_call: TRBJ2-3; d_call: NA; clone_size: NA; v_call: TRBV19; cdr3_length: 14; cdr3_nt: TGTGCCAGTAGTAACCAGGGGATGGCAGATACGCAGTATTTT; cdr3_aa: CASSNQGMADTQYF
j_call: TRBJ1-2; d_call: NA; clone_size: NA; v_call: TRBV1; cdr3_length: 15; cdr3_nt: TGCGCCAGCAGCCAAGATAGCAGGGATAACTATGGCTACACCTTC; cdr3_aa: CASSQDSRDNYGYTF
j_call: TRBJ2-7; d_call: NA; clone_size: NA; v_call: TRBV5-1; cdr3_length: 14; cdr3_nt: TGCGCCAGCAGCTTGGAACCCGGAACCTACGAGCAGTACTTC; cdr3_aa: CASSLEPGTYEQYF
j_call: TRBJ1-2; d_call: NA; clone_size: few; v_call: TRBV29-1; cdr3_length: 13; cdr3_nt: TGCAGCGTTGCTATGCAGGCTTCTATGGCTACGTCCTTC; cdr3_aa: CSVAMQASMATSF
j_call: TRBJ1-3; d_call: NA; clone_size: NA; v_call: TRBV19; cdr3_length: 12; cdr3_nt: TGTGCCAAGCCGAGCTCTGGAAACACCATATATTTT; cdr3_aa: CAKPSSGNTIYF
j_call: TRBJ2-1; d_call: NA; clone_size: NA; v_call: TRBV18; cdr3_length: 12; cdr3_nt: TGTGCCAGCTCACCAGGGGGTAGGGAGCAGTTCTTC; cdr3_aa: CASSPGGREQFF
j_call: TRBJ2-3; d_call: NA; clone_size: NA; v_call: TRBV19; cdr3_length: 15; cdr3_nt: TGTGCCAGTAGTATAGGATCGGGGAGGACAGATACGCAGTATTTT; cdr3_aa: CASSIGSGRTDTQYF
j_call: TRBJ2-1; d_call: NA; clone_size: once; v_call: TRBV29-1; cdr3_length: 17; cdr3_nt: TGCAGCGTTGAAGGCCACCAACAGGAGACCCGATACAATGAGCAGTTCTTC; cdr3_aa: CSVEGHQQETRYNEQFF
j_call: TRBJ2-5; d_call: TRBD2; clone_size: medium-sized; v_call: TRBV9; cdr3_length: 16; cdr3_nt: TGTGCCAGCAGCGTAGAGGGTAGCGGGAGGTTAGAGACCCAGTACTTC; cdr3_aa: CASSVEGSGRLETQYF
j_call: TRBJ2-7; d_call: NA; clone_size: NA; v_call: TRBV23-1; cdr3_length: 15; cdr3_nt: TGCGCCAGCTCCCACGACGCTTCGAATACCTACGAGCAGTACTTC; cdr3_aa: CASSHDASNTYEQYF
j_call: TRBJ1-2; d_call: NA; clone_size: few; v_call: TRBV28; cdr3_length: 14; cdr3_nt: TGTGCCAGCAGTTACCAGGTCGTCCCACATGGCTACACCTTC; cdr3_aa: CASSYQVVPHGYTF
j_call: TRBJ1-1; d_call: NA; clone_size: NA; v_call: TRBV11-3; cdr3_length: 14; cdr3_nt: TGTGCCAGCAGCACCCAGGGGTGGAACACTGAAGCTTTCTTT; cdr3_aa: CASSTQGWNTEAFF
j_call: TRBJ2-1; d_call: NA; clone_size: NA; v_call: TRBV19; cdr3_length: 13; cdr3_nt: TGTGCCAGTAGGGAAGGCGGGTTGGCTGAGCAGTTCTTC; cdr3_aa: CASREGGLAEQFF
j_call: TRBJ2-7; d_call: NA; clone_size: NA; v_call: TRBV25-1; cdr3_length: 15; cdr3_nt: TGTGCCAGCAGTGATAGTTCGGGGGTCAGCTACGAGCAGTACTTC; cdr3_aa: CASSDSSGVSYEQYF
j_call: TRBJ1-2; d_call: NA; clone_size: few; v_call: TRBV18; cdr3_length: 16; cdr3_nt: TGTGCCAGCTCATCTTCATCACCCACAGGGAACTATGGCTACACCTTC; cdr3_aa: CASSSSSPTGNYGYTF
j_call: TRBJ2-1; d_call: TRBD2; clone_size: NA; v_call: TRBV19; cdr3_length: 13; cdr3_nt: TGTGCCAGCCTCTTGGGGATTAGCGGGGAGCAGTTCTTC; cdr3_aa: CASLLGISGEQFF
j_call: TRBJ2-7; d_call: NA; clone_size: NA; v_call: TRBV28; cdr3_length: 14; cdr3_nt: TGTGCCAGCAGTTTAGGCGGGGCAACCTACGAGCAGTACTTC; cdr3_aa: CASSLGGATYEQYF
j_call: TRBJ2-1; d_call: TRBD1; clone_size: NA; v_call: TRBV5-1; cdr3_length: 14; cdr3_nt: TGCGCCAGCAGTTGGCAGGGGGCCCACAATGAGCAGTTCTTC; cdr3_aa: CASSWQGAHNEQFF
j_call: TRBJ2-6; d_call: NA; clone_size: NA; v_call: TRBV19; cdr3_length: 14; cdr3_nt: TGTGCCAGTAGGGAGGGCTCTGGGGCCAACGTCCTGACTTTC; cdr3_aa: CASREGSGANVLTF
j_call: TRBJ1-1; d_call: NA; clone_size: few; v_call: TRBV2; cdr3_length: 14; cdr3_nt: TGTGCCAGCAGTGAAGCTGCGCGGGGACCTGAAGCTTTCTTT; cdr3_aa: CASSEAARGPEAFF
j_call: TRBJ2-3; d_call: TRBD2; clone_size: few; v_call: TRBV2; cdr3_length: 15; cdr3_nt: TGTGCCAGCAGTGTCCTAGCGGTCAGCACAGATACGCAGTATTTT; cdr3_aa: CASSVLAVSTDTQYF
j_call: TRBJ2-2; d_call: TRBD2; clone_size: once; v_call: TRBV15; cdr3_length: 16; cdr3_nt: TGTGCCACCAGCAGACCTGGGACTAGCGGGGTGAGGGAGCTGTTTTTT; cdr3_aa: CATSRPGTSGVRELFF
j_call: TRBJ2-7; d_call: NA; clone_size: NA; v_call: TRBV7-1; cdr3_length: 14; cdr3_nt: TGTGCCAGCAGCTTCGGGACTCGATCCTACGAGCAGTACTTC; cdr3_aa: CASSFGTRSYEQYF
j_call: TRBJ2-5; d_call: TRBD2; clone_size: few; v_call: TRBV9; cdr3_length: 16; cdr3_nt: TGTGCCAGCAGCGTGGGACTAGCGGGGGGAGAAGAGACCCAGTACTTC; cdr3_aa: CASSVGLAGGEETQYF
j_call: TRBJ1-3; d_call: NA; clone_size: NA; v_call: TRBV19; cdr3_length: 16; cdr3_nt: TGTGCCATTCTACCCGAGGAGGAGTTCTCTGGAAACACCATATATTTT; cdr3_aa: CAILPEEEFSGNTIYF
j_call: TRBJ1-2; d_call: NA; clone_size: NA; v_call: TRBV18; cdr3_length: 16; cdr3_nt: TGTGCCAGCTCACCAGAGTTTTCACCGCGGTGGTATGGCTACACCTTC; cdr3_aa: CASSPEFSPRWYGYTF
j_call: TRBJ2-5; d_call: TRBD2; clone_size: NA; v_call: TRBV6-8; cdr3_length: 15; cdr3_nt: TGTGCCAGCAGTGCATGGACTAGCGGTAAAGAGACCCAGTACTTC; cdr3_aa: CASSAWTSGKETQYF
j_call: TRBJ2-1; d_call: NA; clone_size: NA; v_call: TRBV28; cdr3_length: 16; cdr3_nt: TGTGCCAGCAGTTTATATGCCCCGACTAGTTGGGGTGAGCAGTTCTTC; cdr3_aa: CASSLYAPTSWGEQFF
j_call: TRBJ2-7; d_call: NA; clone_size: NA; v_call: TRBV28; cdr3_length: 17; cdr3_nt: TGTGCCAGCAGCCCACAGCAAGGAGCTGCCCGGGGAGACGAGCAGTACTTC; cdr3_aa: CASSPQQGAARGDEQYF
j_call: TRBJ2-2; d_call: TRBD1; clone_size: NA; v_call: TRBV19; cdr3_length: 14; cdr3_nt: TGTGCCAGTAAGACAGGGATGTCCACCGGGGAGCTGTTTTTT; cdr3_aa: CASKTGMSTGELFF
j_call: TRBJ2-1; d_call: NA; clone_size: NA; v_call: TRBV14; cdr3_length: 16; cdr3_nt: TGTGCCAGCAGCCAAGGAGAGCGGGCTTTCTACAATGAGCAGTTCTTC; cdr3_aa: CASSQGERAFYNEQFF
j_call: TRBJ2-3; d_call: TRBD1; clone_size: NA; v_call: TRBV18; cdr3_length: 18; cdr3_nt: TGTGCCAGCTCACCACAGAGGTGGACAGGGGGCTCCACAGATACGCAGTATTTT; cdr3_aa: CASSPQRWTGGSTDTQYF
j_call: TRBJ2-2; d_call: NA; clone_size: NA; v_call: TRBV18; cdr3_length: 14; cdr3_nt: TGTGCCAGCTCACCAGACAGAAACACCGGGGAGCTGTTTTTT; cdr3_aa: CASSPDRNTGELFF
j_call: TRBJ1-2; d_call: NA; clone_size: NA; v_call: TRBV30; cdr3_length: 13; cdr3_nt: TGTGCCTCGGGGGGCAGGGGATGGAATGACTACACCTTC; cdr3_aa: CASGGRGWNDYTF
j_call: TRBJ2-1; d_call: NA; clone_size: few; v_call: TRBV9; cdr3_length: 12; cdr3_nt: TGTGCCAGCAGCGTAGAAGCGGATGAGCAGTTCTTC; cdr3_aa: CASSVEADEQFF
j_call: TRBJ2-1; d_call: NA; clone_size: few; v_call: TRBV4-1; cdr3_length: 15; cdr3_nt: TGCGCCAGCAGCCAAGCTATCGGAGGGGGCAGTGAGCAGTTCTTC; cdr3_aa: CASSQAIGGGSEQFF
j_call: TRBJ2-2; d_call: NA; clone_size: NA; v_call: TRBV14; cdr3_length: 13; cdr3_nt: TGTGCCAGCAGCCAACAGAGTATCGGGGAGCTGTTTTTT; cdr3_aa: CASSQQSIGELFF
j_call: TRBJ2-6; d_call: NA; clone_size: NA; v_call: TRBV6-8; cdr3_length: 16; cdr3_nt: TGTGCCAGCAGGGCTGCTTGGAACTCTGGGGCCAACGTCCTGACTTTC; cdr3_aa: CASRAAWNSGANVLTF
j_call: TRBJ2-1; d_call: NA; clone_size: few; v_call: TRBV11-1; cdr3_length: 15; cdr3_nt: TGTGCCAGCAGCTTGATTGGCACTATATACAATGAGCAGTTCTTC; cdr3_aa: CASSLIGTIYNEQFF
j_call: TRBJ2-1; d_call: NA; clone_size: NA; v_call: TRBV14; cdr3_length: 11; cdr3_nt: TGTGCCAGCAGCCAGCAAAATGAGCAGTTCTTC; cdr3_aa: CASSQQNEQFF